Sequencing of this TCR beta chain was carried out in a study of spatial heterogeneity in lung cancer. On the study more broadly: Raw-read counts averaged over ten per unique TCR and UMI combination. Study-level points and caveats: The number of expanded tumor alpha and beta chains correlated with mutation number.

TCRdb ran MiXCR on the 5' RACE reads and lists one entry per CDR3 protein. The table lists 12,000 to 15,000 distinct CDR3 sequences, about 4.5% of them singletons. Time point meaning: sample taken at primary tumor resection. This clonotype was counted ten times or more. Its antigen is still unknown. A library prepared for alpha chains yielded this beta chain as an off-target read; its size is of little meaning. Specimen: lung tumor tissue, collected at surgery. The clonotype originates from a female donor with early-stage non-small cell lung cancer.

The DNA of the CDR3 is TGCGCCAGCAGCTTTGTGGCAGGGCGGAACACTGAAGCTTTCTTT. Protein sequence: CASSFVAGRNTEAFF. This chain joins TRBV5-1 and TRBJ1-1; tentative D call: TRBD1 (5 bases). The CDR3 totals 15 residues. CDR1 and CDR2 (germline): SGHRS, YFSETQ. V was cut by 2 bases and J by 1 base, with 12 bases left in between.